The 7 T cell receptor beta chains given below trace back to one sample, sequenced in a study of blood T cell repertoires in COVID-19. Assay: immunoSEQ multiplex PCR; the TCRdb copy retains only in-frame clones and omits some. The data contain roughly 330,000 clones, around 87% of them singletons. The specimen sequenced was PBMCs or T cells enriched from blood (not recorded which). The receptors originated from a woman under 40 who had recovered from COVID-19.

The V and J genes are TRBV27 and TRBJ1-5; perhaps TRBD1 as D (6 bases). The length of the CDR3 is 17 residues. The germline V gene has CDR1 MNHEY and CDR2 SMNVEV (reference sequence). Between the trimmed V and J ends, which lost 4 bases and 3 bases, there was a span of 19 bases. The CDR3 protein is CASSSTTGQSANQPQHF. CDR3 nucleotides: TGTGCCAGCAGTTCCACAACAGGGCAATCCGCCAATCAGCCCCAGCATTTT.

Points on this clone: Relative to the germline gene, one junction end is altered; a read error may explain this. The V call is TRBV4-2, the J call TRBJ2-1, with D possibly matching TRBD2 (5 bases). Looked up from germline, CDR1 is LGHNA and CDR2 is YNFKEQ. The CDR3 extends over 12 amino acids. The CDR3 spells CASSQEGSEGIF. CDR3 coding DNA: TGTGCCAGCAGCCAAGAAGGTAGCGAAGGTATCTTC.

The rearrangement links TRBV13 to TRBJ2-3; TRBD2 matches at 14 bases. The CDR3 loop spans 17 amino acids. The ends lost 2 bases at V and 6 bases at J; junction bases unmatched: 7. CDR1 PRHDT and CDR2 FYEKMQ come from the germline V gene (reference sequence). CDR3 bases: TGTGCCAGCAGCTTATCGACTAGCGGGGGGGCCAGGGATACGCAGTATTTT. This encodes CASSLSTSGGARDTQYF.

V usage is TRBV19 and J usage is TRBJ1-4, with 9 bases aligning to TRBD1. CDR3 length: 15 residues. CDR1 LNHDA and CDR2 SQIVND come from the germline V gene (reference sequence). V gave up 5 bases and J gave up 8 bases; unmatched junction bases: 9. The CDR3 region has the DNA TGTGCCAGTAGTTCACAGGGGGCGTACATCGAAAAACTGTTTTTT. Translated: CASSSQGAYIEKLFF.

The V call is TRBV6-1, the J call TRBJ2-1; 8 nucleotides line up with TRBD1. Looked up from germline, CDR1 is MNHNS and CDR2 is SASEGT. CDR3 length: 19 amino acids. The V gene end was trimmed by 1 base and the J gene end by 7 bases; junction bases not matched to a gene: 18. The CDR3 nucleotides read TGTGCCAGCAGTGAAGTAAGAAGTAGGGGACAGGTGTATAGAAATGAGCAGTTCTTC. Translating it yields CASSEVRSRGQVYRNEQFF.

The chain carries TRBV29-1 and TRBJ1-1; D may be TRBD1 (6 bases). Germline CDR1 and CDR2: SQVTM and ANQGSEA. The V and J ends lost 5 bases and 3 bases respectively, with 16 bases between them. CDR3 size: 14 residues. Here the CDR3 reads CSVSTYQGYTEAFF. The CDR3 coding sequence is TGCAGCGTTTCTACCTACCAGGGGTACACTGAAGCTTTCTTT.

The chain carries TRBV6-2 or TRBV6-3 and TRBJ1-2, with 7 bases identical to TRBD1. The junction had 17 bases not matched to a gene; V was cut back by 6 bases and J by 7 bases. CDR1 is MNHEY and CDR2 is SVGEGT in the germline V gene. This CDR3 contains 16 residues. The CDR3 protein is CASSERGDRETGGYTF. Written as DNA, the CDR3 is TGTGCCAGCAGCGAGAGAGGGGACAGAGAAACTGGTGGCTACACCTTC.